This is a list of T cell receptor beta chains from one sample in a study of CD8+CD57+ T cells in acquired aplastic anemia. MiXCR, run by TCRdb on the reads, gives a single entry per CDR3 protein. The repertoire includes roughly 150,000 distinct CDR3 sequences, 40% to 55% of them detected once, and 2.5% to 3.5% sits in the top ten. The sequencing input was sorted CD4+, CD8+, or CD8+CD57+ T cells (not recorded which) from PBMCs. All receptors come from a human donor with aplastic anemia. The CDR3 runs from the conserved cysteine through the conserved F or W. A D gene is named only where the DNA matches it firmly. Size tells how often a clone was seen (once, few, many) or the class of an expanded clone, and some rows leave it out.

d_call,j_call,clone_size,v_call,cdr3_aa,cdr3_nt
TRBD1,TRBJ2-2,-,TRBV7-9,CASSHGTGNTGELFF,TGTGCCAGCAGCCATGGGACAGGGAACACCGGGGAGCTGTTTTTT
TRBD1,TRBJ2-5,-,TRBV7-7,CASSPQTGTGRQETQYF,TGTGCTAGCAGCCCCCAAACCGGGACAGGAAGACAAGAGACCCAGTACTTC
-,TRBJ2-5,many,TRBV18,CASRVYETQYF,TGTGCCAGCCGAGTGTACGAGACCCAGTACTTC
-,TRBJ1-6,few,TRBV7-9,CASSLGNYNSPLHF,TGTGCCAGCAGCTTGGGGAATTATAATTCACCCCTCCACTTT
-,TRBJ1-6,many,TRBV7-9,CASSSQADSPLHF,TGTGCCAGCAGCTCCCAGGCCGATTCACCCCTCCACTTT
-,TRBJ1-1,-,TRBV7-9,CASRGGGNTEAFF,TGTGCCAGCAGAGGTGGGGGGAACACTGAAGCTTTCTTT
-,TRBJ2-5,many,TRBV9,CASSVGQETQYF,TGTGCCAGCAGCGTCGGCCAAGAGACCCAGTACTTC
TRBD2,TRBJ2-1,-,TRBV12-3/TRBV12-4,CASRGQLAARPSSYNEQFF,TGTGCCAGCAGGGGACAACTAGCGGCTAGACCGAGCTCCTACAATGAGCAGTTCTTC
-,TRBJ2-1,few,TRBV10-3,CATNGYYNEQFF,TGTGCCACCAATGGGTATTACAATGAGCAGTTCTTC
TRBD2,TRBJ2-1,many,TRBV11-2,CASSPPLAGGEGAEQFF,TGTGCCAGCAGCCCCCCTCTAGCGGGAGGCGAGGGGGCTGAGCAGTTCTTC
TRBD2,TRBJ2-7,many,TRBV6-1,CASSEVDSGRVYEQYF,TGTGCCAGCAGTGAAGTGGATAGCGGGAGAGTCTACGAGCAGTACTTC
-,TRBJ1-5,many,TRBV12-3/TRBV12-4,CASSLSGGNQPQHF,TGTGCCAGCAGCTTAAGCGGGGGGAATCAGCCCCAGCATTTT
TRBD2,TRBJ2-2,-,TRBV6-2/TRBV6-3,CASSWGTSGSPTGELFF,TGTGCCAGCAGTTGGGGGACTAGCGGGAGTCCCACCGGGGAGCTGTTTTTT
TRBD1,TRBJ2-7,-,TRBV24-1,CATSDFGTGTYEQYF,TGTGCCACCAGTGATTTCGGGACAGGTACCTACGAGCAGTACTTC
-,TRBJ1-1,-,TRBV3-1,CASSPRSVPLGTEAFF,TGTGCCAGCAGCCCCCGGTCGGTTCCTTTGGGGACTGAAGCTTTCTTT
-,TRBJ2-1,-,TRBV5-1,CASSTDRSYNEQFF,TGCGCCAGCAGCACTGACAGGTCCTACAATGAGCAGTTCTTC
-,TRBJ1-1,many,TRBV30,CAWSVLEVAFF,TGTGCCTGGAGTGTACTCGAGGTAGCTTTCTTT
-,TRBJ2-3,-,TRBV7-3,CASSLMGPTDTQYF,TGTGCCAGCAGCTTAATGGGGCCTACAGATACGCAGTATTTT
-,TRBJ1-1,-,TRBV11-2,CASSLERATKNTEAFF,TGTGCCAGCAGCTTAGAGAGGGCAACCAAGAACACTGAAGCTTTCTTT
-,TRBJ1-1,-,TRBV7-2,CASSLQMNTEAFF,TGTGCCAGCAGCCTACAGATGAACACTGAAGCTTTCTTT
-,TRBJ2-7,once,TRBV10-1,CASTPQGRDYSYEQYF,TGCGCCAGCACCCCCCAGGGGCGGGACTACTCCTACGAGCAGTACTTC
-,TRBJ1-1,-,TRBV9,CASGPWATEAFF,TGTGCCAGCGGTCCATGGGCTACTGAAGCTTTCTTT
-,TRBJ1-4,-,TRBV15,CATSLNLFSEKLFF,TGTGCCACCAGCTTGAACTTATTCAGCGAAAAACTGTTTTTT
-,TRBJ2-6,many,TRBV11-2,CASSTRGGAGANVLTF,TGTGCCAGCAGCACTAGGGGGGGGGCTGGGGCCAACGTCCTGACTTTC
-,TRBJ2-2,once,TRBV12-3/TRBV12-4,CASSENTGELVF,TGTGCCAGCAGCGAGAACACCGGGGAGCTGGTTTTT
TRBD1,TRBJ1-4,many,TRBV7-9,CASSRGWGQSHEKLFF,TGTGCCAGCAGTCGTGGGTGGGGACAGTCGCATGAAAAACTGTTTTTT
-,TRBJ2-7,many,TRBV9,CASSSRLGTGNEQYF,TGTGCCAGCAGCTCGCGATTGGGGACTGGGAACGAGCAGTACTTC
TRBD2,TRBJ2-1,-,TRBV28,CASISQTSGRRKEQFF,TGTGCCAGCATTTCCCAGACTAGCGGGAGACGAAAGGAGCAGTTCTTC
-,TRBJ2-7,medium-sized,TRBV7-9,CASSLRAAYEQYF,TGTGCCAGCAGCTTGAGGGCAGCCTACGAGCAGTACTTC
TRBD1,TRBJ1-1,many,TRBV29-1,CSVEGDRVSNTEAFF,TGCAGCGTTGAAGGGGACAGGGTCTCGAACACTGAAGCTTTCTTT
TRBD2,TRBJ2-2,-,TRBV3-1,CASSQGLADTGELFF,TGTGCCAGCAGCCAAGGGCTAGCGGACACCGGGGAGCTGTTTTTT
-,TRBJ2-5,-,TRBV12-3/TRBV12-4,CASSPRPKGRGAETQYF,TGTGCCAGCAGCCCTAGGCCGAAGGGCAGGGGAGCAGAGACCCAGTACTTC
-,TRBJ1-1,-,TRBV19,CASSTNEAFF,TGTGCCAGTAGTACTAATGAAGCTTTCTTT
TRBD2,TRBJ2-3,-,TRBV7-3,CASSPSGSADTQYF,TGTGCCAGCAGCCCTAGCGGGAGCGCAGATACGCAGTATTTT
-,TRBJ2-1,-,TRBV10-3,CASSESPSSPTMEQFF,TGTGCCAGCAGTGAGTCTCCTAGCTCCCCTACAATGGAGCAGTTCTTT
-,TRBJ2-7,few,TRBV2,CASRDSSYEQYF,TGTGCCAGCAGGGACAGCTCCTACGAGCAGTACTTC
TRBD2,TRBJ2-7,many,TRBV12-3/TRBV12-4,CASSPIASGRHEQYF,TGTGCCAGCAGTCCAATCGCTAGCGGGAGACACGAGCAGTACTTC
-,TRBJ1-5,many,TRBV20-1,CSASAGQFGSNQPQHF,TGCAGTGCTAGTGCTGGACAGTTTGGGAGCAATCAGCCCCAGCATTTT
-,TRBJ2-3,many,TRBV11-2,CASSLGPAGPSTDTQYF,TGTGCCAGCAGCTTAGGTCCGGCGGGGCCGAGCACAGATACGCAGTATTTT
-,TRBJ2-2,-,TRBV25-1,CASSAYRGGELFF,TGTGCCAGCAGTGCATATAGAGGCGGGGAGCTGTTTTTT
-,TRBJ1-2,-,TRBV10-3,CAISEGAQNYGYTF,TGTGCCATCAGTGAGGGGGCTCAGAACTATGGCTACACCTTC
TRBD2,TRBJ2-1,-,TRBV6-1,CASSSLGLAGGWNEQFF,TGTGCCAGCAGCTCCCTCGGGCTGGCGGGAGGTTGGAATGAGCAGTTCTTC
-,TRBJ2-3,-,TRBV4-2,CASSPGDSERDTQYF,TGTGCCAGCAGCCCCGGGGACTCCGAGAGAGATACGCAGTATTTT
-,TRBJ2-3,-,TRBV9,CASSVERGGGLNTDTQYF,TGTGCCAGCAGCGTAGAGCGGGGAGGGGGGTTGAACACAGATACGCAGTATTTT
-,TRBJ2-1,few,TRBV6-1,CASSEVSRGGRGNEQFF,TGTGCCAGCAGTGAAGTGTCTCGAGGAGGGAGGGGGAATGAGCAGTTCTTC
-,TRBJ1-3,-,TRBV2,CASSLGGGKNTIYF,TGTGCCAGCAGTTTGGGAGGGGGGAAAAACACCATATATTTT
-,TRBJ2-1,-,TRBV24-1,CATSDPGDFNNEQFF,TGTGCCACCAGTGATCCCGGGGACTTCAACAATGAGCAGTTCTTC
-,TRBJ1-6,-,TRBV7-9,CASSLGRNSPLHF,TGTGCCAGCAGCTTAGGGCGGAATTCACCCCTCCACTTT
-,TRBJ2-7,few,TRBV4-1,CASSQRAATYEQYF,TGCGCCAGCAGCCAAAGGGCAGCCACCTACGAGCAGTACTTC